This T cell receptor beta chain is from a study of T cells in Graves' hyperthyroidism and ophthalmopathy. As for this clonotype: Possible read error: a much larger clone is one base away. Since the CDR3 does not end with the conserved phenylalanine or tryptophan, this likely comes from a read error.

RNA transcripts gave rise to amplified TCR beta CDR3 regions. When the TCR CDR3 underwent first-round RT-PCR, the HTBI primer set was used. From the multiplex PCR reads, TCRdb called clonotypes with MiXCR, one entry per CDR3 protein. The data hold 800,000 or so distinct CDR3 sequences, with over 35% observed a single time. V was trimmed by 1 base and J by 4 bases, leaving 13 bases between them. CDR3 size: 14 residues. Germline CDR1 DFQATT, CDR2 SNEGSKA (reference sequence). Newly diagnosed patients aged 18 to 65 had hyperthyroidism of under 2 months' duration. The study based diagnoses on clinical symptoms, serum thyroxine and TRAb, thyroid ultrasound and orbital computed tomography.

The specimen was blood. The chain is built from TRBV20-1 and TRBJ1-1; TRBD1 might be the D (6 bases). This sequence was found in a man aged 18 to 30 with Graves' hyperthyroidism. The CDR3 spells CSARVGGVVTEAFL. The CDR3 DNA reads TGCAGTGCTAGAGTAGGGGGAGTGGTCACTGAAGCTTTCCTT.